This T cell receptor beta chain is from a study of control samples from healthy donors and cancer patients. Per the germline V gene, CDR1 is SGHTA and CDR2 is FQGTGA. Trimming took off 2 bases at V and 5 bases at J, with 13 bases between the two ends. CDR3 length: 14 residues. The method was immunoSEQ multiplex PCR; TCRdb's version includes in-frame clones alone and lacks a portion of them. The table records roughly 450,000 clones, approximately 92% of them present only once. The V and J genes are TRBV7-3 and TRBJ2-7; the D is unclear. Material for sequencing was PBMCs. This sequence was found in a man aged 40-50 years with head and neck cancer. The CDR3: CASSLGHIGDEQYF. In nucleotides, the CDR3 is TGTGCCAGCAGCTTAGGGCATATCGGAGACGAGCAGTACTTC.